What follows are 29 T cell receptor beta chains derived from one specimen sequenced in a study of post-analysis software for immune sequencing data. Built from TCR beta cDNA, the libraries had unique molecular identifiers in them. TCRdb re-derived calls from the PCR reads in MiXCR, one entry per CDR3 protein. The profile shows around 150,000 distinct CDR3 sequences, around 34% of them singletons. Sequenced material: blood, taken after autologous hematopoietic stem cell transplantation. These receptors all stem from a girl between 5 and 17 years old with multiple sclerosis.

This clonotype has more than one count but fewer than ten. V usage is TRBV7-9 and J usage is TRBJ2-1, with D perhaps TRBD1 (5 bases). Trimming took off 4 bases at V and 8 bases at J, with 15 bases between the two ends. CDR3 length equals 14 residues. In germline, CDR1 is SEHNR, CDR2 FQNEAQ (reference sequence). The CDR3 here is CASSSTVRKDEQFF. CDR3 DNA sequence: TGTGCCAGCAGCTCGACAGTCAGGAAGGATGAGCAGTTCTTC.

V and J are TRBV24-1 and TRBJ2-3; D call uncertain. This CDR3 spans 13 amino acids. Germline values: CDR1 KGHDR, CDR2 SFDVKD. V shed 7 bases and J shed 5 bases, with 12 bases lying between them. The CDR3 coding sequence is TGTGCCACCAGCGAGGCCGCTAGAGATACGCAGTATTTT. Residues: CATSEAARDTQYF.

The rearrangement links TRBV7-3 to TRBJ2-2; 7 nucleotides line up with TRBD2. This CDR3 region has 15 residues. The trim removed 2 bases at V and 3 bases at J, leaving 3 bases unmatched. The germline V gene has CDR1 SGHTA and CDR2 FQGTGA. This CDR3 reads CASSLYGGDTGELFF. The DNA for the CDR3 is TGTGCCAGCAGCTTATATGGGGGGGACACCGGGGAGCTGTTTTTT.

Turning to this clonotype: The junction departs from the called germline gene at one end, perhaps through a read error. This rearrangement joins TRBV4-3 to TRBJ1-4; the D is unclear. The CDR3 has 15 residues. The germline gives CDR1 LGHNA, CDR2 YSLEER. CDR3 nucleotide sequence: TGCGCCAGTAGCCAAGATTTTAGCAGCGGTGAAAAACTGTTTTTT. Translation gives CASSQDFSSGEKLFF.

V is TRBV28 and J is TRBJ2-3; 7 nucleotides match TRBD2. The CDR3 contains 16 residues. V was pared by 3 bases and J by 4 bases, with 10 bases of the junction left unmatched. CDR1 is MDHEN and CDR2 is SYDVKM in the germline V gene. The CDR3 reads CASSFRAGENPDTQYF. The CDR3 DNA sequence: TGTGCCAGCAGTTTTAGGGCGGGAGAGAACCCAGATACGCAGTATTTT.

The rearrangement joins TRBV4-2 to TRBJ1-4, with unresolved D. Germline V gene data show CDR1 as LGHNA and CDR2 as YNFKEQ. CDR3 size: 13 residues. V shed 5 bases and J shed 10 bases, with 14 bases lying between them. In DNA, the CDR3 is TGTGCCAGCAGCGAAGTTGTCGGTAGAAAACTGTTTTTT. It codes for CASSEVVGRKLFF.

In regard to this clonotype: This could be a read error, since a much larger clone is one nucleotide away. The chain joins TRBV4-1 to TRBJ2-1, with D uncertain. Per germline, CDR1 MGHRA and CDR2 YSYEKL. This CDR3 region has 16 residues. The V and J ends lost 1 base and 2 bases respectively, with 12 bases between them. In nucleotides, the CDR3 is TGCGCCAGCAGCCAAGCGGGCAGGCCCACCTACAATGAGCAGTTCTTC. It yields the protein CASSQAGRPTYNEQFF.

In DNA form, the CDR3 reads TGTGCCAGCAGTGAAGCGGTAGTAGCCAAAAACATTCAGTACTTC. Translated: CASSEAVVAKNIQYF. The rearrangement links TRBV2 to TRBJ2-4; no definite D call. The CDR3 length is 15 residues. With 0 bases removed from V and 0 bases from J, the gap between germline ends came to 6 bases. CDR1 is SNHLY and CDR2 is FYNNEI in the germline V gene. Using reference TRBV2 and TRBJ2-4 for the parts outside the CDR3, the full variable domain is EPEVTQTPSHQVTQMGQEVILRCVPISNHLYFYWYRQILGQKVEFLVSFYNNEISEKSEIFDDQFSVERPDGSNFTLKIRSTKLEDSAMYFCASSEAVVAKNIQYFGAGTRLSVL.

The genes are TRBV12-3 or TRBV12-4 and TRBJ2-7; the D gene could be TRBD1 or TRBD2 (5 bases each). The CDR3 extends over 14 amino acids. Trimming took 2 bases from V and 5 from J, leaving 13 bases between them. The CDR3 sequence: CASSLSGRGDEQYF. DNA for the CDR3: TGTGCCAGCAGTTTATCGGGGCGAGGTGACGAGCAGTACTTC.

This clonotype was picked up a small number of times. The V gene is TRBV7-3, the J gene TRBJ2-6, with a tentative D call TRBD1 (6 bases). The CDR3 length is 15 residues. The germline CDR1 and CDR2 sequences are SGHTA and FQGTGA. Trimming stripped 4 bases from V and 2 bases from J, with 9 bases between. The CDR3 is CASSSTGTGANVLTF. The CDR3, as DNA: TGTGCCAGCAGCTCTACAGGGACTGGGGCCAACGTCCTGACTTTC.

V and J are TRBV7-6 and TRBJ2-1; TRBD2 agrees at 9 bases. V gave up 0 bases and J gave up 5 bases; unmatched junction bases: 8. Looked up from germline, CDR1 is SGHVS and CDR2 is FNYEAQ. The CDR3 covers 17 residues. The CDR3 sequence is CASSLASGRHKDNEQFF. The CDR3 nucleotides are TGTGCCAGCAGCTTAGCTAGCGGGAGACACAAAGACAATGAGCAGTTCTTC.

Worth noting for this clonotype: Just one base apart from a much larger clone, this may be a read error. J is TRBJ2-5 and V is TRBV7-6; 10 nucleotides line up with TRBD2. Germline V CDR1 and CDR2: SGHVS, FNYEAQ. This CDR3 comprises 16 residues. V trimming: 2 bases; J trimming: 11 bases; junction bases outside the gene matches: 14. The CDR3 coding sequence is TGTGCCAGCAGCTTACTTCTAGCGGGAGTAAGAGATGAGCAGTACTTC. It is translated as CASSLLLAGVRDEQYF.

V gene TRBV11-2 combines with J gene TRBJ2-3; 9 positions agree with TRBD2. CDR3 length: 16 amino acids. V lost 1 base, J lost 3 bases, and 5 bases stayed unmatched. CDR1 SGHAT and CDR2 FQNNGV come from the germline V gene. The CDR3 DNA reads as TGTGCCAGCAGCTTAGTGGCGGGAGGGCCGACAGATACGCAGTATTTT. Encoded protein: CASSLVAGGPTDTQYF.

This sequence joins TRBV28 and TRBJ1-5; TRBD1 is a possible D gene (5 bases). The length of the CDR3 is 17 residues. Trimming took 6 bases from V and 2 from J, leaving 20 bases between them. Germline V lookup: CDR1 MDHEN, CDR2 SYDVKM. The DNA of the CDR3 is TGTGCCAGCAGCCCCCGTGGGGCAGGGATGGGCAATCAGCCCCAGCATTTT. This codes for CASSPRGAGMGNQPQHF.

The chain couples TRBV5-6 to TRBJ2-7; 9 bases match TRBD1. The J call is doubtful: the DNA matches TRBJ2-5 better. Germline CDR1 reads SGHDT; CDR2 reads YYEEEE. The CDR3 is 14 amino acids. The CDR3 coding sequence is TGTGCCAGCAGCTGGACAGGGGATTCGGAGACCCAGTACTTC. Translated: CASSWTGDSETQYF.

This chain uses TRBV27 with TRBJ2-1, with 7 nucleotides matching TRBD1. Germline loops: CDR1 MNHEY, CDR2 SMNVEV (reference sequence). V trimming: 5 bases; J trimming: 7 bases; junction bases outside the gene matches: 5. This CDR3 has 13 residues. The CDR3 nucleotides read TGTGCCAGCAGTCGACAGGGTGGGAATGAGCAGTTCTTC. Protein product: CASSRQGGNEQFF.

This clonotype was picked up one time. The gene calls are TRBV27 and TRBJ1-2, with D possibly matching TRBD1 (5 bases). Trimming took 0 bases from V and 4 from J, leaving 12 bases between them. This CDR3 has 15 residues. Germline V gives CDR1 MNHEY, CDR2 SMNVEV (reference sequence). In DNA form, the CDR3 reads TGTGCCAGCAGTTTATCGTCGGGGGGAGCCTATGGCTACACCTTC. This sequence encodes CASSLSSGGAYGYTF.

V usage is TRBV7-2 and J usage is TRBJ2-5; 10 bases map to TRBD2. The J call is uncertain, as TRBJ2-4 better fits the DNA end. The CDR3 is made up of 17 amino acids. Germline V lookup: CDR1 SGHTA, CDR2 FQGNSA. CDR3 sequence (DNA): TGTGCCAGCAGTACCGGGGGGACTAGCGAGACCCTAAACATTCAGTACTTC. Encoded protein: CASSTGGTSETLNIQYF.

The CDR3 coding sequence is TGTGCCATCAGTGACCGGGACAGGGGTTACGAGCAGTACTTC. This translates into CAISDRDRGYEQYF. V usage is TRBV10-3 and J usage is TRBJ2-7, with 10 nucleotides matching TRBD1. Per the germline V gene, CDR1 is ENHRY and CDR2 is SYGVKD. Trimming removed 3 bases from V and 4 bases from J; junction bases left unmatched: 3. CDR3 length: 14 amino acids.

Concerning this clonotype: The junction departs from the called germline gene at one end, perhaps through a read error. The chain uses TRBV14 and TRBJ1-4; possible D gene TRBD1, 6 bases. Germline CDR1 and CDR2: SGHDN and FVKESK. The length of the CDR3 is 15 residues. The CDR3 reads CASSPPGGGAEKRFF. The CDR3 DNA is TGTGCCAGCAGCCCCCCGGGTGGGGGGGCAGAAAAACGGTTTTTT.

The chain uses TRBV20-1 and TRBJ1-3; D is uncertain. The length of the CDR3 is 14 residues. V was clipped by 2 bases and J by 7 bases, with 15 bases between them. From germline, CDR1 is DFQATT and CDR2 SNEGSKA (reference sequence). The CDR3 sequence: CSARPPGSFNTIYF. CDR3 nucleotide sequence: TGCAGTGCTAGACCACCGGGCAGCTTCAACACCATATATTTT.

The rearrangement joins TRBV3-1 to TRBJ2-5, with D maybe TRBD1 (5 bases). There are 15 residues in the CDR3. V dropped 1 base and J dropped 5 bases, with 14 bases sitting between them. Germline V gene sequence: CDR1 LGHDT, CDR2 YNNKEL (reference sequence). CDR3 protein: CASSQGTLPRETQYF. CDR3 nucleotides: TGTGCCAGCAGCCAAGGGACACTCCCCCGCGAGACCCAGTACTTC.

CDR3 nucleotides: TGTGCCAGCAGCAACCGGGGCCCCACAGATACGCAGTATTTT. It encodes CASSNRGPTDTQYF. The chain links TRBV7-2 to TRBJ2-3; D is possibly TRBD1 or TRBD2 (5 bases each). Germline values: CDR1 SGHTA, CDR2 FQGNSA. The CDR3 runs to 14 residues. V was shortened by 5 bases and J by 2 bases, with 11 bases between the two germline ends. Full variable domain (outside the CDR3, taken from reference TRBV7-2 and TRBJ2-3): GAGVSQSPSNKVTEKGKDVELRCDPISGHTALYWYRQSLGQGLEFLIYFQGNSAPDKSGLPSDRFSAERTGGSVSTLTIQRTQQEDSAVYLCASSNRGPTDTQYFGPGTRLTVL.

This rearrangement joins TRBV6-2 or TRBV6-3 to TRBJ2-1, with 7 positions matching TRBD2. After removal of 4 bases from V and 0 bases from J, the junction contained 6 bases not matched to a gene. The CDR3 covers 16 residues. Germline V gene lookup returns CDR1 MNHEY and CDR2 SVGEGT. This CDR3 is CASSLNGGSSYNEQFF. The CDR3 region has the DNA TGTGCCAGCAGTTTAAATGGCGGGAGCTCCTACAATGAGCAGTTCTTC.

J is TRBJ2-3 and V is TRBV9; D is perhaps TRBD2 (5 bases). This CDR3 is 15 amino acids long. Trimming removed 0 bases from V and 2 bases from J, with 10 bases in between. Germline V lookup: CDR1 SGDLS, CDR2 YYNGEE. The CDR3 region is CASSVGGMDTDTQYF. The CDR3 DNA follows: TGTGCCAGCAGCGTAGGAGGGATGGACACAGATACGCAGTATTTT.

The chain links TRBV5-5 to TRBJ2-1, with a tentative D call TRBD2 (6 bases). The DNA end lines up better with TRBJ2-7; the J call may be wrong. Germline V gene data show CDR1 as SGHKS and CDR2 as YYEKEE (reference sequence). CDR3 size: 16 residues. The CDR3 protein is CASSLTIADLYNEQYF. CDR3 in DNA: TGTGCCAGCAGCTTGACGATAGCGGATCTTTACAATGAGCAGTACTTC.

The V call is TRBV20-1, the J call TRBJ1-2; D gene unclear. The CDR3 consists of 16 residues. The V and J ends lost 0 bases and 5 bases respectively, with 19 bases between them. CDR1 is DFQATT, CDR2 SNEGSKA, per germline (reference sequence). CDR3 sequence reads: CSARDPTGGGPYGYTF. Written as DNA, the CDR3 is TGCAGTGCTAGAGATCCCACCGGCGGTGGGCCTTATGGCTACACCTTC.

The chain recombines TRBV19 with TRBJ2-3, with 9 nucleotides matching TRBD2. The CDR3 runs 13 residues. Germline V gene lookup returns CDR1 LNHDA and CDR2 SQIVND (reference sequence). J lost 4 bases, V lost 6 bases, and 2 bases had no gene match. CDR3 protein: CASRTSGSDTQYF. For the CDR3, the DNA is TGTGCCAGTAGGACTAGCGGATCAGATACGCAGTATTTT.

This clonotype occurred a few times. V is TRBV6-5 and J is TRBJ2-7; no firm D call. The CDR3 runs 11 residues. V dropped 4 bases and J dropped 7 bases, with 8 bases sitting between them. Germline CDR1 reads MNHEY; CDR2 reads SVGAGI. DNA for the CDR3: TGTGCCAGCAGTTTCATGGGGGAGCAGTACTTC. Protein product: CASSFMGEQYF.